This T cell receptor beta chain was captured in a study of T cell repertoires in breast cancer. CDR3 length equals 16 residues. CDR1 and CDR2 (germline): DFQATT, SNEGSKA (reference sequence). Trimming pared 3 bases from V and 0 bases from J, leaving 12 bases between. Blocking oligonucleotides added to a second nested PCR suppressed unpaired genes. Each CDR3 protein gets one entry after TCRdb re-called the emulsion pairing reads with MiXCR. The sample consists of roughly 40,000 distinct CDR3 sequences, 35% to 50% of them appearing once. Primers covering all TCR V genes were used in emulsion RT-PCR on CD8+ T cells.

The sequence derives from a pool of human donors with breast cancer or a healthy control (not recorded which). J is TRBJ2-6 and V is TRBV20-1, with a tentative D call TRBD1 (6 bases). Sample: CD8+ T cells. In DNA, the CDR3 is TGCAGTGCTAGTGGTCAGGGGAGCTCTGGGGCCAACGTCCTGACTTTC. It translates to CSASGQGSSGANVLTF.